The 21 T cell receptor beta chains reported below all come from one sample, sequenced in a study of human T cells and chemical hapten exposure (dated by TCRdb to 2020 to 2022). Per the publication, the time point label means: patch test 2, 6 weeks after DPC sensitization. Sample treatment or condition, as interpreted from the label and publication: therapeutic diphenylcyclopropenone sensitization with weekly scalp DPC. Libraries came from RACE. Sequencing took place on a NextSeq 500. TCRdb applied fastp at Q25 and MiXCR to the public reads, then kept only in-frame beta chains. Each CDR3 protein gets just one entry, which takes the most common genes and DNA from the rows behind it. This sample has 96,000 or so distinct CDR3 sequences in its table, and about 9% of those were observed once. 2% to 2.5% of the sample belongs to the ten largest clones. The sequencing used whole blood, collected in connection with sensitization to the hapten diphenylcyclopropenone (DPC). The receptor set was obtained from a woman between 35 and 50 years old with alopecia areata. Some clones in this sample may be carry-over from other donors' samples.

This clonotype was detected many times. The DNA for the CDR3 is TGTGCCTGGCCCGGGACAGAGAACACTGAAGCTTTCTTT. Its protein product is CAWPGTENTEAFF. The V call is TRBV30, the J call TRBJ1-1; 7 nucleotides line up with TRBD1. Unmatched junction bases numbered 4, after V lost 5 bases and J lost 1 base. The germline gives CDR1 GTSNPN, CDR2 SVGIG (reference sequence). This CDR3 region has 13 residues.

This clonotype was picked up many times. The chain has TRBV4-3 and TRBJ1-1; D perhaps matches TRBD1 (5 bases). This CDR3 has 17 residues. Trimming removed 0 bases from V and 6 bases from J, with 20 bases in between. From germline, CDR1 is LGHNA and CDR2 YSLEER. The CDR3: CASSQDPPPRGSAEAFF. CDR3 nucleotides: TGCGCCAGCAGCCAAGATCCTCCCCCTCGGGGGTCCGCTGAAGCTTTCTTT.

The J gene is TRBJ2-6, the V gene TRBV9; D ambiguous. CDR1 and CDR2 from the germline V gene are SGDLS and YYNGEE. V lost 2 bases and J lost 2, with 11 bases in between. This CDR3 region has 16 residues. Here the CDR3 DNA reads TGTGCCAGCAGCGTTCCTAGACTGGCTGGGGCCAACGTCCTGACTTTC. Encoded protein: CASSVPRLAGANVLTF.

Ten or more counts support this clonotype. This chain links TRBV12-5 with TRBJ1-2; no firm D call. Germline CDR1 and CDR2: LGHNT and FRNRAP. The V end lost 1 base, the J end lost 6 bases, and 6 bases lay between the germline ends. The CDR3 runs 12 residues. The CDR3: CASGLGFNGYTF. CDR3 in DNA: TGTGCTAGTGGTTTGGGGTTCAATGGCTACACCTTC.

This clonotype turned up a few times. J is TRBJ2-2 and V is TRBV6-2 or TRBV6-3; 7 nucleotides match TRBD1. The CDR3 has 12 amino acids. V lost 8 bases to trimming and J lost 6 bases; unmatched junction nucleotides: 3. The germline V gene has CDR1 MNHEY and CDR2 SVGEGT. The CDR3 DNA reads TGTGCCAGCTCGCAGGGGGCCGGGGAGCTGTTTTTT. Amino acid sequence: CASSQGAGELFF.

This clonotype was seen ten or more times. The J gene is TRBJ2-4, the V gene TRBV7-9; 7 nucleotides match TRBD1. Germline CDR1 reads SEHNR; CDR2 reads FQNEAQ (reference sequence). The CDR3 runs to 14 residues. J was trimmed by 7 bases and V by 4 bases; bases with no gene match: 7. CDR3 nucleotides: TGTGCCAGCAGCTCTCCGGGACAGAAGAACATTCAGTACTTC. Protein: CASSSPGQKNIQYF.

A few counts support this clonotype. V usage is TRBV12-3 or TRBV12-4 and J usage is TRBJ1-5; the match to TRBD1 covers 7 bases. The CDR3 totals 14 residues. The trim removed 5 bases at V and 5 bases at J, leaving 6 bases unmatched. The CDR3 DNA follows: TGTGCCAGCAGTACACAGGGGAGGCATCAGCCCCAGCATTTT. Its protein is CASSTQGRHQPQHF.

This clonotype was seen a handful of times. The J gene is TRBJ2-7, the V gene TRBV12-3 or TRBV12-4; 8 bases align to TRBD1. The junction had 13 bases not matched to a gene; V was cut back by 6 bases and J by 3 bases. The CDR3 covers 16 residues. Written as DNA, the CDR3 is TGTGCCAGCAGCCTTGGGTGGCAGGGGGCTCTCTACGAGCAGTACTTC. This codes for CASSLGWQGALYEQYF.

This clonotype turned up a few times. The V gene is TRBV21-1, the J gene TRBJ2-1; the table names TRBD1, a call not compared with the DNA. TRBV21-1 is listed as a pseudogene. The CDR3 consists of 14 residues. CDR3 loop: CASSEGHCYNEQFF. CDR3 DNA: TGTGCCAGCAGCGAGGGACATTGTTACAATGAGCAGTTCTTC.

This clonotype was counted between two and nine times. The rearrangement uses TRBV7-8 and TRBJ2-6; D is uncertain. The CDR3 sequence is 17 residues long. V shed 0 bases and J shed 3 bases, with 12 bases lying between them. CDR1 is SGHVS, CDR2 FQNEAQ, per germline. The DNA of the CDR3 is TGTGCCAGCAGCTTAGCCCTCCCAGGAAATGGGGCCAACGTCCTGACTTTC. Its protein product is CASSLALPGNGANVLTF.

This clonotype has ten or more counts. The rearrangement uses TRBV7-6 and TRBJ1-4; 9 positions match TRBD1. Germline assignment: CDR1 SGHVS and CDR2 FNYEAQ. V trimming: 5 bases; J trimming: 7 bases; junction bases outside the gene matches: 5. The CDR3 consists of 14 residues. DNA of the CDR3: TGTGCCAGCAGCGTTACAGGGGGCGGTGAAAAACTGTTTTTT. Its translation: CASSVTGGGEKLFF.

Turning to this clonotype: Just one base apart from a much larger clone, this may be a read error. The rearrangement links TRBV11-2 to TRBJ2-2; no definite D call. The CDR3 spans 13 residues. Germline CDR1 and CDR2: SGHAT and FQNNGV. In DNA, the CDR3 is TGTACCAGCAGCTTAGGGCGTTCCGGGGAGCTGTTTTTT. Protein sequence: CTSSLGRSGELFF. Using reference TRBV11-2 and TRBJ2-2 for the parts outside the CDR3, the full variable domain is EAGVAQSPRYKIIEKRQSVAFWCNPISGHATLYWYQQILGQGPKLLIQFQNNGVVDDSQLPKDRFSAERLKGVDSTLKIQPAKLEDSAVYLCTSSLGRSGELFFGEGSRLTVL.

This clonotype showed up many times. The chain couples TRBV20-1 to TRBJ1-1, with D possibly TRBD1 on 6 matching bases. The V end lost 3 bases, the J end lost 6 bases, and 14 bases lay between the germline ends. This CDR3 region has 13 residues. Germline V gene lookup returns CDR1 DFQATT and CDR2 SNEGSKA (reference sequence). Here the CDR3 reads CSARPGAHAEAFF. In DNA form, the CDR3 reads TGCAGTGCTAGGCCAGGGGCCCACGCTGAAGCTTTCTTT.

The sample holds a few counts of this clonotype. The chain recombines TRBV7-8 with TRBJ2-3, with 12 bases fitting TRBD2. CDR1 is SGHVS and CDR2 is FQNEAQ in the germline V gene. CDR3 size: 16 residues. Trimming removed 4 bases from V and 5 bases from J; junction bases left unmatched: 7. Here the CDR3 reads CASSSLGLAGRDTQYF. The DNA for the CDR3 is TGTGCCAGCAGCTCACTCGGACTAGCGGGGCGAGATACGCAGTATTTT.

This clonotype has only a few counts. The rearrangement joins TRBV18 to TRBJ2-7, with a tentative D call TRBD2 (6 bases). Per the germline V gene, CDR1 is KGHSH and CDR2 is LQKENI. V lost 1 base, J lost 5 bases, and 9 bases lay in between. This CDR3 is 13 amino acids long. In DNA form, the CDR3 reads TGTGCCAGCTCACCACGGCGGGAAAACGAGCAGTACTTC. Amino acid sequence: CASSPRRENEQYF.

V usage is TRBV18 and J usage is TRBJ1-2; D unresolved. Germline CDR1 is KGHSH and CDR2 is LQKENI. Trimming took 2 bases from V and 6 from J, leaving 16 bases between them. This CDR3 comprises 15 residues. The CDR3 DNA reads TGTGCCAGCTCACCAGCCCTCAACCCCGGTGATGGCTACACCTTC. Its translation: CASSPALNPGDGYTF.

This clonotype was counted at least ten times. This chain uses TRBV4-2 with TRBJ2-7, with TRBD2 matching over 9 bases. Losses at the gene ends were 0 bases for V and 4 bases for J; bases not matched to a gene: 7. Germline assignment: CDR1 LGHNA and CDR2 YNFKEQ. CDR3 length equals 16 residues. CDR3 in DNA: TGTGCCAGCAGCCAAGATCGTAATAGCGGGAGTTACGAGCAGTACTTC. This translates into CASSQDRNSGSYEQYF.

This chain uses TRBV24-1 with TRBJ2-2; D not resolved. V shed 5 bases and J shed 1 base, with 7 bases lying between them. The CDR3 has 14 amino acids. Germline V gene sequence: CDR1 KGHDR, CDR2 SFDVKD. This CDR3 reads CATSVSGNTGELFF. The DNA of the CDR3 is TGTGCCACCAGTGTTTCAGGGAACACCGGGGAGCTGTTTTTT.

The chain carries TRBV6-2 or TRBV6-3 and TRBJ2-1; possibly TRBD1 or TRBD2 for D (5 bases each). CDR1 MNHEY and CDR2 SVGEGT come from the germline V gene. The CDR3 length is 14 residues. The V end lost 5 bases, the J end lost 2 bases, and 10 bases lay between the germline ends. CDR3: CASSGRGAYNEQFF. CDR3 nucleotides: TGTGCCAGCAGTGGCCGAGGGGCCTACAATGAGCAGTTCTTC.

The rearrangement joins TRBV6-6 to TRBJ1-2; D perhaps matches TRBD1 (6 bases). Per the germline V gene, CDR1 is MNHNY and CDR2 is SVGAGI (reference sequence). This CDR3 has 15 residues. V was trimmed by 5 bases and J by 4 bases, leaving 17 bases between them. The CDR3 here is CASSPSPGGAYGYTF. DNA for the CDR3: TGTGCCAGCAGTCCCTCTCCCGGGGGGGCCTATGGCTACACCTTC.

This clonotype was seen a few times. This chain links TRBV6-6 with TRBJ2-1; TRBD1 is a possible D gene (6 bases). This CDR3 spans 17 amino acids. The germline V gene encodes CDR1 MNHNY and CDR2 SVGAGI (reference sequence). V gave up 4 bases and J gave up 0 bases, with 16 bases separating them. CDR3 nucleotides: TGTGCCAGCAGTTCCGACAGGACCCGACCCTCCTACAATGAGCAGTTCTTC. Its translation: CASSSDRTRPSYNEQFF.